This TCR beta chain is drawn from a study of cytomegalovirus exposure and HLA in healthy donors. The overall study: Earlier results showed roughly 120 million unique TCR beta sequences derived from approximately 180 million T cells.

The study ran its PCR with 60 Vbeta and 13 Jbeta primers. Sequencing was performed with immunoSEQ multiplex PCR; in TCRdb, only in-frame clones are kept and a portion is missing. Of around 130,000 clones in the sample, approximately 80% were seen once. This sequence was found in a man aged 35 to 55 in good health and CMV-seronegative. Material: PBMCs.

The CDR3 DNA reads TGTGCCAGCAGTGCTCGGGAGGGCGAAAAGACCCAGTACTTC. Protein sequence: CASSAREGEKTQYF. The rearrangement uses TRBV2 and TRBJ2-5; TRBD2 agrees at 8 bases. V lost 4 bases to trimming and J lost 6 bases; unmatched junction nucleotides: 7. Germline values: CDR1 SNHLY, CDR2 FYNNEI. The CDR3 covers 14 residues.